Presented here are 24 T cell receptor beta chains from one specimen sequenced in a study of blood T cell repertoires in COVID-19. Profiled with immunoSEQ multiplex PCR; TCRdb holds only in-frame clones, not every one. Counted here are some 220,000 clones, 82% occurring once; the ten biggest clones make up about 4.8%. The sample was peripheral blood. The receptors come from a woman in her 70s with COVID-19, enrolled during active disease.

V is TRBV27 and J is TRBJ2-7; 8 positions agree with TRBD1. The CDR3 is 12 residues long. Germline trimming cut 6 bases from V and 5 bases from J; bases unmatched to any gene: 3. Germline CDR1 is MNHEY and CDR2 is SMNVEV (reference sequence). This chain's CDR3 is CASRAQGDEQYF. CDR3 coding DNA: TGTGCCAGCAGGGCACAGGGGGACGAGCAGTACTTC.

The chain carries TRBV4-3 and TRBJ1-2, with TRBD1 matching 9 bases. V shed 0 bases and J 8 bases; nucleotides not matched to a gene: 7. The CDR3 contains 15 residues. Germline loops: CDR1 LGHNA, CDR2 YSLEER. The CDR3, as DNA: TGCGCCAGCAGCCAAGATACGGGACAGGGTTTCGGCTACACCTTC. Translated: CASSQDTGQGFGYTF.

This chain links TRBV7-9 with TRBJ2-5; TRBD1 matches 9 bases. The CDR3 is made up of 15 amino acids. With V trimmed by 5 bases and J by 1 base, 5 bases remained unmatched. Germline assignment: CDR1 SEHNR and CDR2 FQNEAQ (reference sequence). Here the CDR3 DNA reads TGTGCCAGCAGCCAGGGGACAGGGACCCAAGAGACCCAGTACTTC. As protein: CASSQGTGTQETQYF.

In this sample, this clone turned up once. This chain links TRBV5-4 with TRBJ2-7, with 8 bases matching TRBD2. This CDR3 is 15 amino acids long. Looked up from germline, CDR1 is SGHNT and CDR2 is YYREEE (reference sequence). The V segment lost 0 bases and the J segment 1 base; nucleotides outside the gene matches: 3. CDR3 sequence: CASSLVQRGSYEQYF. CDR3 bases: TGTGCCAGCAGCTTGGTCCAGCGGGGGTCCTACGAGCAGTACTTC. Full variable domain (outside the CDR3, taken from reference TRBV5-4 and TRBJ2-7): ETGVTQSPTHLIKTRGQQVTLRCSSQSGHNTVSWYQQALGQGPQFIFQYYREEENGRGNFPPRFSGLQFPNYSSELNVNALELDDSALYLCASSLVQRGSYEQYFGPGTRLTVT.

This clone came up many times. The V and J genes are TRBV6-5 and TRBJ1-2, with 7 bases identical to TRBD1. Trimming cost V 6 bases and J 4 bases; bases outside gene matches: 5. Germline V gene lookup returns CDR1 MNHEY and CDR2 SVGAGI. The CDR3 is made up of 13 amino acids. The CDR3 nucleotides read TGTGCCAGCAGCATCGGGACAGCCTATGGCTACACCTTC. This encodes CASSIGTAYGYTF.

A few counts support this clone. The chain uses TRBV5-4 and TRBJ2-7; 10 bases are a match to TRBD2. Germline assignment: CDR1 SGHNT and CDR2 YYREEE (reference sequence). V gave up 0 bases and J gave up 6 bases; unmatched junction bases: 6. The CDR3 loop spans 15 amino acids. CDR3 bases: TGTGCCAGCAGCTTGGCTACTAGCGGGGTGTTCGAGCAGTACTTC. Translating it yields CASSLATSGVFEQYF.

The V call is TRBV3-1 (or the pseudogene TRBV3-2), the J call TRBJ2-1; weak D call: TRBD2 (5 bases). Germline V gene sequence: CDR1 LGHDT, CDR2 YNNKEL (reference sequence). The CDR3 totals 15 residues. Trimming took 0 bases from V and 5 from J, leaving 11 bases between them. The CDR3 nucleotides are TGTGCCAGCAGCCAAGATAGGACTGGAAACAATGAGCAGTTCTTC. It specifies CASSQDRTGNNEQFF.

This chain joins TRBV21-1 and TRBJ2-5; TRBD2, the table's D call, lacks a check against the DNA. TRBV21-1 is an annotated pseudogene. CDR3 length: 18 residues. The CDR3 sequence is CASSIAEREGPPGETQYF. CDR3 nucleotides: TGTGCCAGCAGCATTGCCGAGCGGGAGGGCCCGCCTGGGGAGACCCAGTACTTC.

The chain carries TRBV6-1 and TRBJ1-6, with D perhaps matching TRBD1 (5 bases). The CDR3 sequence is 13 residues long. V gave up 2 bases and J gave up 10 bases, with 9 bases separating them. The germline V gene has CDR1 MNHNS and CDR2 SASEGT. CDR3 sequence (DNA): TGTGCCAGCAGTGAAAATGGGGGGTCACCCCTCCACTTT. This sequence encodes CASSENGGSPLHF.

The rearrangement links TRBV4-1 to TRBJ1-1, with 7 nucleotides matching TRBD1. This CDR3 comprises 16 residues. The V gene's germline CDR1 is MGHRA and CDR2 YSYEKL. The trim removed 2 bases at V and 0 bases at J, leaving 6 bases unmatched. The CDR3, as DNA: TGCGCCAGCAGCCAACCAAGACAGGGCCTGAACACTGAAGCTTTCTTT. It yields the protein CASSQPRQGLNTEAFF.

This rearrangement joins TRBV5-1 to TRBJ2-1; TRBD1 agrees at 8 bases. Germline assignment: CDR1 SGHRS and CDR2 YFSETQ. The CDR3 length is 14 residues. J was trimmed by 7 bases and V by 1 base; bases with no gene match: 4. This CDR3 is CASSLQGARNEQFF. The DNA of the CDR3 is TGCGCCAGCAGCTTGCAGGGGGCGAGAAATGAGCAGTTCTTC.

The V and J genes are TRBV28 and TRBJ2-7; no firm D call. Germline CDR1 is MDHEN and CDR2 is SYDVKM. The CDR3 loop spans 16 amino acids. Trimming shortened V by 6 bases and J by 3 bases, and 21 bases separated the two germline ends. The CDR3 reads CASRLCIQIHDYEQYF. CDR3 sequence (DNA): TGTGCCAGCAGGCTCTGTATCCAGATCCACGACTACGAGCAGTACTTC.

The chain recombines TRBV6-2 or TRBV6-3 with TRBJ2-3, with D perhaps TRBD2 (7 bases). Germline lookup yields CDR1 MNHEY and CDR2 SVGEGT. V lost 6 bases to trimming and J lost 2 bases, with 27 bases between them. The CDR3 consists of 19 residues. CDR3 loop: CASSLVRGAAGTYTDTQYF. The DNA of the CDR3 is TGTGCCAGCAGCCTAGTCAGGGGAGCAGCGGGGACCTACACAGATACGCAGTATTTT.

J is TRBJ2-5 and V is TRBV5-4; 9 bases agree with TRBD1. V lost 4 bases, J lost 8 bases, and 3 bases stayed unmatched. The germline CDR1 and CDR2 sequences are SGHNT and YYREEE (reference sequence). This CDR3 is built from 12 residues. The CDR3 DNA sequence: TGTGCCAGCAGCAGACAGGGGGGTACCCAGTACTTC. Its translation is CASSRQGGTQYF.

This clone is a singleton in its sample. The chain couples TRBV5-1 to TRBJ2-1; 8 bases line up with TRBD1. The trim removed 3 bases at V and 3 bases at J, leaving 2 bases unmatched. This CDR3 has 14 amino acids. CDR1 is SGHRS and CDR2 is YFSETQ in the germline V gene. The DNA for the CDR3 is TGCGCCAGCAGCTCGGGACAGGTCTACAATGAGCAGTTCTTC. This gives the protein CASSSGQVYNEQFF.

This chain connects TRBV7-9 to TRBJ2-7; TRBD2 matches at 12 bases. The germline gives CDR1 SEHNR, CDR2 FQNEAQ (reference sequence). CDR3 size: 15 residues. Germline trimming cut 7 bases from V and 1 base from J; bases unmatched to any gene: 5. The CDR3 loop is CASTILAGGSYEQYF. As DNA, the CDR3 is TGTGCCAGCACCATACTAGCGGGAGGTTCCTACGAGCAGTACTTC. Variable domain in full (rest from reference TRBV7-9 and TRBJ2-7): DTGVSQNPRHKITKRGQNVTFRCDPISEHNRLYWYRQTLGQGPEFLTYFQNEAQLEKSRLLSDRFSAERPKGSFSTLEIQRTEQGDSAMYLCASTILAGGSYEQYFGPGTRLTVT.

This clone was picked up a small number of times. The V gene is TRBV9, the J gene TRBJ1-1, with TRBD1 matching 10 bases. Unmatched junction bases numbered 12, after V lost 4 bases and J lost 3 bases. The CDR3 totals 17 residues. Germline V gene sequence: CDR1 SGDLS, CDR2 YYNGEE. The CDR3 DNA sequence: TGTGCCAGCAGCCCACGACAGGGGGCGCTTATCTACACTGAAGCTTTCTTT. It codes for CASSPRQGALIYTEAFF.

The chain couples TRBV5-1 to TRBJ1-3, with 10 bases fitting TRBD1. From germline, CDR1 is SGHRS and CDR2 YFSETQ. The CDR3 spans 16 residues. The junction had 2 bases not matched to a gene; V was cut back by 0 bases and J by 2 bases. The CDR3 spells CASSLDGQGAGNTIYF. DNA of the CDR3: TGCGCCAGCAGCTTGGACGGACAGGGGGCTGGAAACACCATATATTTT.

This chain joins TRBV19 and TRBJ1-4; 7 bases agree with TRBD1. With 7 bases clipped from V and 7 bases from J, the junction kept 9 bases outside the gene matches. This CDR3 is 14 amino acids long. Germline V gene lookup returns CDR1 LNHDA and CDR2 SQIVND (reference sequence). The chain's CDR3 is CASMSPAGGEKLFF. CDR3 DNA: TGTGCCAGTATGTCTCCGGCAGGGGGTGAAAAACTGTTTTTT.

This clone has a single count. This chain links TRBV18 with TRBJ1-6, with TRBD1 identical over 7 bases. Trimming took 4 bases from V and 7 from J; bases not matched to a gene: 4. The CDR3 extends over 14 amino acids. Per germline, CDR1 KGHSH and CDR2 LQKENI. CDR3 protein: CASSLGTENSPLHF. The CDR3 DNA sequence: TGTGCCAGCTCACTGGGGACAGAAAATTCACCCCTCCACTTT. Full variable domain (outside the CDR3, taken from reference TRBV18 and TRBJ1-6): NAGVMQNPRHLVRRRGQEARLRCSPMKGHSHVYWYRQLPEEGLKFMVYLQKENIIDESGMPKERFSAEFPKEGPSILRIQQVVRGDSAAYFCASSLGTENSPLHFGNGTRLTVT.

This rearrangement joins TRBV20-1 to TRBJ2-7, with 8 nucleotides matching TRBD2. The ends lost 2 bases at V and 6 bases at J; junction bases unmatched: 0. Germline lookup yields CDR1 DFQATT and CDR2 SNEGSKA (reference sequence). The CDR3 consists of 11 residues. The CDR3 loop is CSARTSGEQYF. CDR3 coding DNA: TGCAGTGCTAGAACTAGCGGCGAGCAGTACTTC.

The V call is TRBV7-8, the J call TRBJ1-2; tentatively, D is TRBD1 (5 bases). CDR1 is SGHVS, CDR2 FQNEAQ, per germline. This CDR3 spans 14 amino acids. Trimming left V 0 bases short and J 5 bases short, with 10 bases between. Written as DNA, the CDR3 is TGTGCCAGCAGCTTAGCAGGGGCGGGGTATGGCTACACCTTC. Translated: CASSLAGAGYGYTF. Combining the CDR3 with reference TRBV7-8 and TRBJ1-2 gives the whole variable domain GAGVSQSPRYKVAKRGQDVALRCDPISGHVSLFWYQQALGQGPEFLTYFQNEAQLDKSGLPSDRFFAERPEGSVSTLKIQRTQQEDSAVYLCASSLAGAGYGYTFGSGTRLTVV.

The V and J genes are TRBV3-1 (or the pseudogene TRBV3-2) and TRBJ2-3; TRBD2 is a possible D gene (6 bases). In germline, CDR1 is LGHDT, CDR2 YNNKEL (reference sequence). The V gene lost 4 bases and the J gene lost 3 bases, with 8 bases spanning the gap. CDR3 length: 13 residues. The CDR3, as DNA: TGTGCCAGCAGCCGTAGCGGAACAGATACGCAGTATTTT. Translating gives CASSRSGTDTQYF.

The gene calls are TRBV5-1 and TRBJ1-5; no reliable D call. This CDR3 region has 14 residues. The V end was cut by 0 bases, the J end by 9 bases, with 13 bases between. Germline CDR1 SGHRS, CDR2 YFSETQ. The CDR3 region has the DNA TGCGCCAGCAGCTTGGAAGAGGGTGGTGTGCCCCAGCATTTT. It yields the protein CASSLEEGGVPQHF.